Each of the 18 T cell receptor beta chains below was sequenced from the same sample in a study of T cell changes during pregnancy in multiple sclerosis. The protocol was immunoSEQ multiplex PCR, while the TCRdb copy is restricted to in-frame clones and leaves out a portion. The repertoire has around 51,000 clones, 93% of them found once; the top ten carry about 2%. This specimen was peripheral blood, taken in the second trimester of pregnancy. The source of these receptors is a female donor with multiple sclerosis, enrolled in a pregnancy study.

The DNA of the CDR3 is TGTGCCAGCAGGATACGAGCGGGACTAGCTTACAATGAGCAGTTCTTC. Translation gives CASRIRAGLAYNEQFF. The chain carries TRBV27 and TRBJ2-1; 9 bases are shared with TRBD2. Trimming at V came to 6 bases and at J to 4 bases, leaving 10 bases not matched to a gene. Germline-derived CDR1 and CDR2 are MNHEY and SMNVEV (reference sequence). This CDR3 contains 16 residues.

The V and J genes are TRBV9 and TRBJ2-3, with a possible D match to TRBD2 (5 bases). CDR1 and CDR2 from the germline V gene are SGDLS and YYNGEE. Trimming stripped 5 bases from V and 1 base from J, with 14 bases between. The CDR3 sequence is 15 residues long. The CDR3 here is CASSRSSSRTDTQYF. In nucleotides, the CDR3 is TGTGCCAGCAGTCGATCTAGCTCCCGCACAGATACGCAGTATTTT.

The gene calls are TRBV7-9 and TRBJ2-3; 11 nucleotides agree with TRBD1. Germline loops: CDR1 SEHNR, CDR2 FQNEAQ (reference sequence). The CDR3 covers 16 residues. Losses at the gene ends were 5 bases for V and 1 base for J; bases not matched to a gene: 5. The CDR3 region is CASSAGQGAGTDTQYF. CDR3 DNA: TGTGCCAGCAGCGCCGGACAGGGGGCGGGCACAGATACGCAGTATTTT.

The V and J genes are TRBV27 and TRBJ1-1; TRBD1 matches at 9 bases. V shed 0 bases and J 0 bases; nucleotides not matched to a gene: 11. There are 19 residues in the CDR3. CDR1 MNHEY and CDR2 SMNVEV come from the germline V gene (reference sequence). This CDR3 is CASSLSGGGTGIMNTEAFF. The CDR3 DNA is TGTGCCAGCAGTTTATCAGGTGGCGGGACAGGGATCATGAACACTGAAGCTTTCTTT.

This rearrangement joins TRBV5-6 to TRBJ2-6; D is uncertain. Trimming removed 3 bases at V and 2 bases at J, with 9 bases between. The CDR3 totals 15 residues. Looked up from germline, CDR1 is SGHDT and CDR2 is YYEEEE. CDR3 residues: CASSYDMAGANVLTF. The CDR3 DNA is TGTGCCAGCAGCTATGACATGGCTGGGGCCAACGTCCTGACTTTC.

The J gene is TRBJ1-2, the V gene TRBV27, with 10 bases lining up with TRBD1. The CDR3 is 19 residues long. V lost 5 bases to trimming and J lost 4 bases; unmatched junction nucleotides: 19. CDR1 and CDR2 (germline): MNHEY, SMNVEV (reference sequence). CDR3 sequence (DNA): TGTGCCAGCAGTCCTCTACTTGACAGGGGGCGCAATCGTTCCTATGGCTACACCTTC. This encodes CASSPLLDRGRNRSYGYTF.

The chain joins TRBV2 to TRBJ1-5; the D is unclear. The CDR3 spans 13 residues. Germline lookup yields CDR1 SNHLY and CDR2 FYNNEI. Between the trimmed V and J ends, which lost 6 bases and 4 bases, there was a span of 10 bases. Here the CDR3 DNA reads TGTGCCAGCAGCCTAACCGAAAATCAGCCCCAGCATTTT. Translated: CASSLTENQPQHF. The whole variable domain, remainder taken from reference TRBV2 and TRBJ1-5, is EPEVTQTPSHQVTQMGQEVILRCVPISNHLYFYWYRQILGQKVEFLVSFYNNEISEKSEIFDDQFSVERPDGSNFTLKIRSTKLEDSAMYFCASSLTENQPQHFGDGTRLSIL.

Here the CDR3 reads CASSSRLAGGGNEQFF. CDR3 DNA sequence: TGTGCCAGCAGCTCCCGCCTAGCGGGAGGTGGGAATGAGCAGTTCTTC. The chain is built from TRBV7-2 and TRBJ2-1; TRBD2 matches at 11 bases. Germline V CDR1 and CDR2: SGHTA, FQGNSA. The CDR3 runs 16 residues. Trimming removed 4 bases from V and 7 bases from J; junction bases left unmatched: 9.

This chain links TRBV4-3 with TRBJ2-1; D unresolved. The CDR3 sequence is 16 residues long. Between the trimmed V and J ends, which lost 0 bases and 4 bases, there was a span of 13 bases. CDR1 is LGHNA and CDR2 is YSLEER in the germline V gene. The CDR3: CASSQELVRQYNEQFF. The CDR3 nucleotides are TGCGCCAGCAGCCAAGAGCTAGTGCGGCAGTACAATGAGCAGTTCTTC.

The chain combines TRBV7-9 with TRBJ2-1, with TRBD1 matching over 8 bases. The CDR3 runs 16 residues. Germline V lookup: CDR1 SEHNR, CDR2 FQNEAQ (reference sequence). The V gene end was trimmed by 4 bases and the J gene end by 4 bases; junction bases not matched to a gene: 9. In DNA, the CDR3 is TGTGCCAGCAGCTCCGTCGTGGGACAGGCGTACAATGAGCAGTTCTTC. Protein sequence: CASSSVVGQAYNEQFF.

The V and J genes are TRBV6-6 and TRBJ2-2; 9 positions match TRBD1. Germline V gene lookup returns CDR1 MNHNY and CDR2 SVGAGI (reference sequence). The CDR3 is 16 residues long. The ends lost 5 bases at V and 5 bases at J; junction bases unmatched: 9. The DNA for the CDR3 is TGTGCCAGCAGTCCTCCAGGACAGGGGAAGACCGGGGAGCTGTTTTTT. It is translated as CASSPPGQGKTGELFF.

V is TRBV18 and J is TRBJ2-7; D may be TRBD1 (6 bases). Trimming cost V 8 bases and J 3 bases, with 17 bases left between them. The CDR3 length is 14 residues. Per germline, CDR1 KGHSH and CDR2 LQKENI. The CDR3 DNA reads TGTGCCAGCCACGGCCGGGACAAGGTCTACGAGCAGTACTTC. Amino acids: CASHGRDKVYEQYF.

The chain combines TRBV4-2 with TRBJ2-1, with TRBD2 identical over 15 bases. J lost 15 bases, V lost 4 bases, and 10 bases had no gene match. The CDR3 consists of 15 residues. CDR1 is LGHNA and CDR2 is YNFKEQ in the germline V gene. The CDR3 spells CASSPTGLAGGGGFF. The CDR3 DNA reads TGTGCCAGCAGCCCCACGGGACTAGCGGGAGGTGGGGGGTTCTTC.

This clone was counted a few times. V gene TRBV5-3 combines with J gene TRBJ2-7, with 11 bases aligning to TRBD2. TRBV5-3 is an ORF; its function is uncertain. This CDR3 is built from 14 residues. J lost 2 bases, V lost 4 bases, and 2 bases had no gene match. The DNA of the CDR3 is TGTGCCAGAAGCCCGGGACTAGCGGCCTACGAGCAGTACTTC. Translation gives CARSPGLAAYEQYF.

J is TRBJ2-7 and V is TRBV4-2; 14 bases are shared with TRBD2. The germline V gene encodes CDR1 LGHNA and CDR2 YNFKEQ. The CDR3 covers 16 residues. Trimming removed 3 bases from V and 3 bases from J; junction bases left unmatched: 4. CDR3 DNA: TGTGCCAGCAGCCAGGGACTAGCGGGGGAGGTCTACGAGCAGTACTTC. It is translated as CASSQGLAGEVYEQYF.

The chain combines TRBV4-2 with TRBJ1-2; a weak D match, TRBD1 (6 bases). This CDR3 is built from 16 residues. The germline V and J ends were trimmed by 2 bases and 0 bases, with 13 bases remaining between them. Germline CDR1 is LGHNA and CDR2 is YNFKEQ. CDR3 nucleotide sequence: TGTGCCAGCAGCCAACAGGGGTCCAGAGCTAACTATGGCTACACCTTC. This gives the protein CASSQQGSRANYGYTF.

CDR3 amino acids: CASRGANQETQYF. In nucleotides, the CDR3 is TGTGCCAGCAGGGGGGCGAATCAAGAGACCCAGTACTTC. V is TRBV2 and J is TRBJ2-5; perhaps TRBD1 as D (6 bases). Germline V CDR1 and CDR2: SNHLY, FYNNEI. Trimming left V 6 bases short and J 2 bases short, with 10 bases between. This CDR3 has 13 amino acids.

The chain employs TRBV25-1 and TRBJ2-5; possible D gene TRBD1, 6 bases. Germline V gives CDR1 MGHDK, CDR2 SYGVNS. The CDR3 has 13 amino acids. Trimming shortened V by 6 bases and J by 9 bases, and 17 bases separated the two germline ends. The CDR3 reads CASSHGTFEAQYF. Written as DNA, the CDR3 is TGTGCCAGCAGCCACGGGACATTCGAGGCCCAGTACTTC.